This T cell receptor (beta chain) was profiled in a study of T cell responses to AZD1222 COVID-19 vaccine. Study summary: The analysis combined second doses at about 4 or about 12 weeks. Study results and limitations: Close to half of all spike-specific TCRs reportedly target regions of the variants that are unmutated. The study sampled repertoires only after the peak T cell response. Clonal diversity may have been underestimated, and the donors were mostly white British, with more females than males.

In the case of this clone: Its antigen is still unknown.

Measured with immunoSEQ multiplex PCR; TCRdb has only the in-frame clones, and not every one. Among about 110,000 clones, about 94% were seen once, and the ten largest hold 2.2%. The V and J ends lost 6 bases and 9 bases respectively, with 12 bases between them. Germline CDR1 is SNHLY and CDR2 is FYNNEI. The CDR3 totals 13 residues. This TCR derives from an adult in good health. Sequences were derived from peripheral blood, sampled on day 0 of AZD1222 vaccination. The rearrangement uses TRBV2 and TRBJ1-6, with D hard to call. DNA for the CDR3: TGTGCCAGCAGCGGACGGAGGGTTTCACCCCTCCACTTT. This encodes CASSGRRVSPLHF. Based on the CDR3 plus reference TRBV2 and TRBJ1-6, the full variable domain is EPEVTQTPSHQVTQMGQEVILRCVPISNHLYFYWYRQILGQKVEFLVSFYNNEISEKSEIFDDQFSVERPDGSNFTLKIRSTKLEDSAMYFCASSGRRVSPLHFGNGTRLTVT.